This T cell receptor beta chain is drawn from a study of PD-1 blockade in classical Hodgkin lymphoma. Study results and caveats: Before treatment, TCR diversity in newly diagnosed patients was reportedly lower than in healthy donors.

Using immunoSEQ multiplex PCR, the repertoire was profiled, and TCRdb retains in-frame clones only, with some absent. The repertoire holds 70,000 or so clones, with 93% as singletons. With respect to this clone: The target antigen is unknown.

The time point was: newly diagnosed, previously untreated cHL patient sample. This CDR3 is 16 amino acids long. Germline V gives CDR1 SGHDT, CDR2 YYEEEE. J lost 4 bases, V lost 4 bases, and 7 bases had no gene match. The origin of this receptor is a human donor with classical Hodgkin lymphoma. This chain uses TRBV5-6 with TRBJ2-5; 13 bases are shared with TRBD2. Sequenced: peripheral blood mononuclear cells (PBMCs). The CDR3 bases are TGTGCCAGCAGCCTTGGGACTAGCGGGGTAGGAGAGACCCAGTACTTC. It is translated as CASSLGTSGVGETQYF.